These T cell receptor beta chains were read from a single sample in a study of T cells expressing NK-cell markers. TCRdb re-called the 5' RACE reads and gives one entry per CDR3 protein, without DNA. The sample totals approximately 460,000 distinct CDR3 sequences. The sequencing sample was made of blood T cells: a sorted CD56 or NKG2C T cell subset, CD4+ or CD8+ T cells, or bulk PBMC T cells (not recorded which). All receptors come from a woman between 18 and 75 years old in good health. Both conserved end residues are part of each CDR3.

V,J,CDR3
TRBV7-9,TRBJ1-5,CASSGTVNNQPQHF
TRBV7-6,TRBJ2-7,CASSPTGIRTYEQYF
TRBV7-2,TRBJ2-1,CASSLAATSGNEQFF
TRBV7-9,TRBJ1-5,CASSHDSFNQPQHF
TRBV15,TRBJ2-3,CATSRDRTDTQYF
TRBV7-9,TRBJ1-6,CCRGNPESSYNSPLHF
TRBV29-1,TRBJ2-2,CSARMGTNTGELFF
TRBV6-5,TRBJ1-2,CASSYSNTGGAVYGYTF
TRBV6-1,TRBJ2-5,CASNKRGGEETQYF
TRBV27,TRBJ2-3,CASRASGDTQYF
TRBV9,TRBJ2-1,CASSASSWEQFF
TRBV9,TRBJ2-3,CASSVVGAGADTQYF
TRBV24-1,TRBJ2-1,CATSDPGQKGEQFF
TRBV5-1,TRBJ2-2,CASSLMTANTGELFF
TRBV7-3,TRBJ2-3,CASSPSGTLSTDTQYF
TRBV11-3,TRBJ2-1,CASSLNYGGHNEKFF
TRBV18,TRBJ2-3,CASSPPSGRGSADTQYF
TRBV20-1,TRBJ2-7,CSARRPAEDEQYF
TRBV12-5,TRBJ1-2,CASGAAVNYGYTF
TRBV27,TRBJ2-1,CASRLRDAYNEQFF
TRBV29-1,TRBJ2-5,CSVSTGLGGETQYF
TRBV19,TRBJ2-1,CASSIQAGGFNEQFF
TRBV9,TRBJ2-7,CASSTGTNYEQYF
TRBV10-1,TRBJ1-2,CANSPPGGGYTF
TRBV2,TRBJ1-4,CASSRGRAQTNEKLFF
TRBV6-1,TRBJ2-3,CASTPWPEGDTQYF
TRBV20-1,TRBJ2-2,CSALWTGTGELFF
TRBV18,TRBJ1-5,CASSPGPLRNSNQPQHF
TRBV7-8,TRBJ2-4,CASSLRLAPNIQYF
TRBV7-2,TRBJ1-1,CASSPARQDATEAFF
TRBV5-4,TRBJ1-2,CASSLTGGGGYTF
TRBV20-1,TRBJ2-7,CSALSGRSYEQYF
TRBV24-1,TRBJ2-1,CATSDGWGDEQFF
TRBV12-3/TRBV12-4,TRBJ2-1,CASSLAGTSGRTYNEQFF
TRBV14,TRBJ1-4,CASSQDAYRDEKLFF
TRBV9,TRBJ2-1,CASSDSGRINYNEQFF
TRBV9,TRBJ1-3,CASSVEPEDRGSGNTIYF
TRBV20-1,TRBJ2-2,CSAETAGELFF
TRBV12-3/TRBV12-4,TRBJ2-7,CASSLGEFTSGQYF